Listed below are T cell receptor beta chains from one sample, sequenced in a study of human T cells and chemical hapten exposure. One entry per CDR3 protein, called by TCRdb with MiXCR from the RACE reads. The profile shows about 380,000 distinct CDR3 sequences, 5.1% of them singletons. Sequences were derived from whole blood, sampled in connection with sensitization to the hapten diphenylcyclopropenone (DPC). These receptors originate from a woman aged 45-65 years with alopecia areata. Some clones in this sample may be carry-over from other donors' samples. CDR3s leave out the opening cysteine and the closing phenylalanine or tryptophan. A row's size may be missing; if present it is once, few, many or a size class.

v_gene: TRBV5-1
j_gene: TRBJ2-3
abundance: many
CDR3aa: ASQTGTVTDTQY

v_gene: TRBV19
j_gene: TRBJ2-1
abundance: many
CDR3aa: ASSESGRAREQF

v_gene: TRBV27
j_gene: TRBJ2-1
abundance: NA
CDR3aa: ASSLSGTGINEQF

v_gene: TRBV18
j_gene: TRBJ2-6
abundance: many
CDR3aa: ASSHADRARSGANVLT

v_gene: TRBV7-9
j_gene: TRBJ2-7
abundance: many
CDR3aa: ASSFNTGASSYEQY

v_gene: TRBV6-1
j_gene: TRBJ2-1
abundance: many
CDR3aa: ASSGSLGNEQF

v_gene: TRBV12-3/TRBV12-4
j_gene: TRBJ2-1
abundance: many
CDR3aa: ASSLMASGMDEQF

v_gene: TRBV9
j_gene: TRBJ2-7
abundance: many
CDR3aa: ASSDGTGPYEQY

v_gene: TRBV4-2
j_gene: TRBJ1-6
abundance: many
CDR3aa: ASSQSRDPSPLH

v_gene: TRBV19
j_gene: TRBJ1-4
abundance: few
CDR3aa: ASSIGGSTNEKLF

v_gene: TRBV3-1
j_gene: TRBJ1-3
abundance: NA
CDR3aa: ASSQDRGRGNTIY

v_gene: TRBV19
j_gene: TRBJ1-5
abundance: NA
CDR3aa: ASSQQGAAGQPQH

v_gene: TRBV28
j_gene: TRBJ2-4
abundance: many
CDR3aa: ASSLWKQGILAKNIQY

v_gene: TRBV7-2
j_gene: TRBJ1-1
abundance: many
CDR3aa: ASSAQGPTEAF

v_gene: TRBV24-1
j_gene: TRBJ2-3
abundance: NA
CDR3aa: ATSEAGSPTDTQY

v_gene: TRBV20-1
j_gene: TRBJ1-1
abundance: few
CDR3aa: SAREQGGTTEAF

v_gene: TRBV20-1
j_gene: TRBJ2-3
abundance: many
CDR3aa: SARATTGRTDTQY